The source of this T cell receptor beta chain is a study of CD4 T cells in relation to SARS-CoV-2 and coronaviruses. Study-wide background: Crossreactive spike epitopes shared across donors were mapped to their HLA restriction. Study-wide results and caveats: SARS-CoV-2-driven expansion was significantly weaker in crossreactive than monoreactive clones. Culture-expanded clones reflect memory recall rather than primary priming during culture. This crossreactivity analysis covered spike protein alone, no other viral proteins.

Deletions cut 6 bases from V and 9 bases from J, with 15 bases between. Germline CDR1 is MNHEY and CDR2 is SVGAGI. The length of the CDR3 is 13 residues. The data were produced by immunoSEQ multiplex PCR, yet TCRdb's version contains in-frame clones alone and is incomplete. The sample lists roughly 68,000 clones, more than 80% occurring once. In the case of this clone: The target antigen is unknown.

Before the COVID-19 pandemic, during about 2011-2019, CD4+ T cells were taken from unexposed donors. The chain joins TRBV6-5 to TRBJ2-1; TRBD1 might be the D (5 bases). Material: naive CD4+ T cells from PBMCs. Sample subset: naive CD4+ T cells isolated by negative enrichment. The origin of this receptor is a human donor in good health. The CDR3 DNA is TGTGCCAGCAGCCCCCCAGGGTCTGGTGAGCAGTTCTTC. This translates into CASSPPGSGEQFF.